This T cell receptor beta chain was recovered during a study of monozygotic twins with inflammatory bowel disease (dated by TCRdb to the late 2010s). Regarding the complete study: In total, some 30 monozygotic twin pairs made up the full study: 19 Danish pairs, all IBD-discordant, plus nine German pairs, of which four were IBD-concordant and five were IBD-discordant. The search for disease-associated traits relied mainly on comparing, within discordant pairs, IBD patients with their genetically identical healthy co-twins. Each individual had, on average, about 151 000 unique TCRalpha sequences and 181 000 unique TCRbeta sequences available for analysis. Beyond this particular receptor, the publication reports: Fewer clonotypes were shared with other individuals by IBD patients than by healthy twins, most markedly in patients showing signs of disease activity. A decrease in TCRbeta repertoire diversity, as measured by inverse Simpson index, was observed in IBD patients compared with their healthy co-twins. No difference in repertoire similarity was observed between concordant and discordant twins, possibly owing to limited statistical power. Because patients were on differing immunosuppressive treatments, the repertoires may have picked up extra background noise and inter-individual variability. No single strong signal or clonotype linked to IBD turned up in the results, so the idea that one exists was not supported. Distinction between different T cell subtypes could not be achieved in the analysis.

From each donor, an approximately 2.4 ml peripheral blood sample was collected into PAXgene tubes and kept at -80 degrees C. Total RNA was isolated from whole blood with the PAXgene blood miRNA kit on an automated QIAcube, without T cell sorting. Deep TCRalpha and TCRbeta repertoire profiling with unique molecular barcoding was performed on peripheral blood of monozygotic twin pairs concordant or discordant for inflammatory bowel disease. For every twin pair, smoking habits were documented, and each individual was categorised as a current, former or never smoker. Library preparation used 5' RACE. The input for every TCR library was roughly 4,000 ng of total RNA. cDNA was synthesized with SMARTScribe reverse transcriptase in eight separate reactions per sample. During cDNA synthesis, template switching introduced unique molecular identifiers that contained a 6-nucleotide sample barcode. TCRalpha and TCRbeta cDNA was amplified by two nested PCRs of 16 and 9 cycles, with bead purification after each PCR. Before amplification, the cDNA was both treated with uracil DNA-glycosylase and purified with the QIAquick PCR purification kit. In the second PCR, Illumina TruSeq-compatible adapters and sample-specific barcodes were added. TapeStation and Qubit were used to check library quality and concentration, and roughly 5 ng of each library went into the pool. Sequencing of pooled libraries was carried out on an Illumina HiSeq2500 single-index Rapid Run using 2 x 100 bp reads and custom sequencing primers. In the authors' own workflow: PCR and sequencing errors were corrected by UMI-based consensus assembly using MiGEC version 1.2.6. MiXCR version 2.1.1 handled V(D)J alignment, clonotype assembly and CDR3 extraction. To normalise gene usage, clonotype sharing and MAIT/NKT TCR abundance, the top 1000, 10 000 and 20 000 clonotypes in each sample were analysed. After downsampling to 27 000 UMIs, diversity was calculated as the inverse Simpson index using the vegan R package. Paired Mann-Whitney U tests on discordant twin pairs were used, with Benjamini-Hochberg multiple-testing correction. Based on TCRdb reprocessing of the reads, there is one entry per CDR3 protein sequence, and DNA is missing. V and J calls and clone size were set by TCRdb, not the authors. The sample table holds a few hundred thousand distinct CDR3 sequences. The ten most abundant clones make up less than 6.5% of the sample.

A note on this clonotype: The antigen it binds to is not known.

The source material was blood. The receptor comes from a human donor with ulcerative colitis or Crohn's disease, or a healthy co-twin of an affected twin (not recorded which).

CDR3 protein: CSARDTRGREAFF. The chain is encoded by TRBV20-1 joined to TRBJ1-1. CDR1 is given as DFQATT and CDR2 as SNEGSKA, both from the germline V gene (reference sequence). Inclusive of the bounding cysteine and phenylalanine, the CDR3 is 13 residues long. The nucleotide record is missing.